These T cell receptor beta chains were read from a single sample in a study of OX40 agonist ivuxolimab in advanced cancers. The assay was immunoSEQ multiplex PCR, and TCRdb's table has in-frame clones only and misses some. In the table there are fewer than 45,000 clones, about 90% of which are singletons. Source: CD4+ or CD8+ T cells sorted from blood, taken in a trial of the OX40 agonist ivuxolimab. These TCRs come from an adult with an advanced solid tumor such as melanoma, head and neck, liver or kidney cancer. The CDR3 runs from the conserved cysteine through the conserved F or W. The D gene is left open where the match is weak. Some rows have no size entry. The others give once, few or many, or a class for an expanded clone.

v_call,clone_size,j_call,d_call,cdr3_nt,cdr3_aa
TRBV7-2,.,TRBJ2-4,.,TGTGCCAGCAGCTCCCCCACAGGGTTGGCCAAAAACATTCAGTACTTC,CASSSPTGLAKNIQYF
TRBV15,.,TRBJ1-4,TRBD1,TGTGCCACCAGCAGAGGGAACAGGGGGCTCACTAATGAAAAACTGTTTTTT,CATSRGNRGLTNEKLFF
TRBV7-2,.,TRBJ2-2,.,TGTGCCAGCAGCTTAGCGTCCGGGGTGAACACCGGGGAGCTGTTTTTT,CASSLASGVNTGELFF
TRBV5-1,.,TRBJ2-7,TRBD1,TGCGCCAGCAGCTCGCCGTCGGACAGGGCGGTCTACGAGCAGTACTTC,CASSSPSDRAVYEQYF
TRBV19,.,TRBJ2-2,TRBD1,TGTGCCAGTAGGACGTACAGGGGGCTCGGCACCGGGGAGCTGTTTTTT,CASRTYRGLGTGELFF
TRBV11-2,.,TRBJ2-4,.,TGTGCCAGCAGCTTAGTGTCAGTCCAGGGAAACATTCAGTACTTC,CASSLVSVQGNIQYF
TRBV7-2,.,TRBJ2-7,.,TGTGCCAGCAGCTTAATCTACGAGCAGTACTTC,CASSLIYEQYF
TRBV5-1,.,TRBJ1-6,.,TGCGCCAGCAGCTTGTCTGGGAATTCACCCCTCCACTTT,CASSLSGNSPLHF
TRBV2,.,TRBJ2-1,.,TGTGCCAGCAGTTTCTTCGATGAGCAGTTCTTC,CASSFFDEQFF
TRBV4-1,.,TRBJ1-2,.,TGCGCCAGCAGCCAAGATTGGATCGACGGGAAAAACTATGGCTACACCTTC,CASSQDWIDGKNYGYTF
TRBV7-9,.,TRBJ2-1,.,TGTGCCAGCAGCCAACCGGGCTCGAATGAGCAGTTCTTC,CASSQPGSNEQFF
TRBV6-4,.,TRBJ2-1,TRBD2,TGTGCCAGCAGTGGAACTAGCGGGGGGGCCGGTAATGAGCAGTTCTTC,CASSGTSGGAGNEQFF
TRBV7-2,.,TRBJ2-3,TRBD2,TGTGCCAGCAGCTTCAGCCCCGGGGGGACCTCAGATTTT,CASSFSPGGTSDF
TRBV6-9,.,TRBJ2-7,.,TGTGCCAGCCGGGGGGCCGCGGTCTACGAGCAGTACTTC,CASRGAAVYEQYF
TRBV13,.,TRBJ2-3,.,TGTGCCAGCAGCTTCACAGATACGCAGTATTTT,CASSFTDTQYF
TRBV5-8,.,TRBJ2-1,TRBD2,TGTGCCAGCAGCTTCAGTGCGGGACTAGCGGGGTCCAACTACAATGAGCAGTTCTTC,CASSFSAGLAGSNYNEQFF
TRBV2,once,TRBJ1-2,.,TGTGCCAGCACTACTTCCGGGCTCTATGGCTACACCTTC,CASTTSGLYGYTF
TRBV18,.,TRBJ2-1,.,TGTGCCAGCTCACCAAATGAGGCCGACCTAGGTGAGCAGTTCTTC,CASSPNEADLGEQFF
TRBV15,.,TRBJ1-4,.,TGTGCCACCAGCAGAGATGGGGGCCCGGGAGAAAAACTGTTTTTT,CATSRDGGPGEKLFF
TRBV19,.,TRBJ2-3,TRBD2,TGTGCCAGTAGTATAGATCACGTAGCTGGAAGCGGGGCTTACACAGATACGCAGTATTTT,CASSIDHVAGSGAYTDTQYF
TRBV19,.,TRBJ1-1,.,TGTGCCAGTAGTATAGCTGGCCCCAACACTGAAGCTTTCTTT,CASSIAGPNTEAFF
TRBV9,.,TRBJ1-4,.,TGTGCCAGCAGCCCCCACCACGGAAGCGAAAAACTGTTTTTT,CASSPHHGSEKLFF
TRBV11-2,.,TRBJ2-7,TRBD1,TGTGCCAGCACCCTCCGGACAGGGTCCTACGAGCAGTACTTC,CASTLRTGSYEQYF
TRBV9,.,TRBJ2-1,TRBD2,TGTGCCAGCAGCGACAGCGGGGGGGCCTACAATGAGCAGTTCTTC,CASSDSGGAYNEQFF
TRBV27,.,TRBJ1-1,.,TGTGCCAGCAGTTTCAGGGGAGGTTCGAAGACTGAAGCTTTCTTT,CASSFRGGSKTEAFF
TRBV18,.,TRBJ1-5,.,TGTGCCAGCTCACCACTGGGGAGTCTAGGGTCTCAGCCCCAGCATTTT,CASSPLGSLGSQPQHF
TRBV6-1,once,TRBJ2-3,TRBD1,TGTGCCAGCTTTTGGACAGGGGGGGTTTCAGATACGCAGTATTTT,CASFWTGGVSDTQYF
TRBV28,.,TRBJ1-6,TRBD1,TGTGCCAGCAGGGCCACAGGGGGGTATAATTCACCCCTCCACTTT,CASRATGGYNSPLHF
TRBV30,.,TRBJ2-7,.,TGTGCCTGGAGTGGAGGCTACGAGCAGTACTTC,CAWSGGYEQYF
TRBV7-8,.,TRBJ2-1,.,TGTGCCAGCAGCTTGAGGAGGGGGACCTACAATGAGCAGTTCTTC,CASSLRRGTYNEQFF
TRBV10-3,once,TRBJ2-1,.,TGTGCCATCAGTGAGCGGGGACAAGACCCCTACAATGAGCAGTTCTTC,CAISERGQDPYNEQFF
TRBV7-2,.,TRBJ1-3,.,TGTGCCAGCAGCTTAGCGACCCAGATCTCTGGAAACACCATATATTTT,CASSLATQISGNTIYF
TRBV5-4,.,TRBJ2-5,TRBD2,TGTGCCAGCAGCTTGTCGAGCAGCGGGGGGTCACAAGAGACCCAGTACTTC,CASSLSSSGGSQETQYF
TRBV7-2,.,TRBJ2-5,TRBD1,TGTGCCAGCAGCCAGGACAGGGCGGAGACCCAGTACTTC,CASSQDRAETQYF
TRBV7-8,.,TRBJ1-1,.,TGTGCCAGCAGCTTACCCGCGAGACCCGAAGCTTTCTTT,CASSLPARPEAFF
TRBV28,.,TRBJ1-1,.,TGTGCCAGCAGTTTAAACTGGAACACTGAAGCTTTCTTT,CASSLNWNTEAFF
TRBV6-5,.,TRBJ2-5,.,TGTGCCAGCAGTTACAGTAGCAACCCAAAAGGAGAGACCCAGTACTTC,CASSYSSNPKGETQYF
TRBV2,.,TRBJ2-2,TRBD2,TGTGCCAGCAGTGCCTGGACTAGCGGGGGGGCTAGCGGGGAGCTGTTTTTT,CASSAWTSGGASGELFF
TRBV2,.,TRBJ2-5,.,TGTGCCAGCAGGTCAGGACCCTTGGAGACCCAGTACTTC,CASRSGPLETQYF
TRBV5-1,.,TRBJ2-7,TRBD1,TGCGCCAGCAGCTCGATGGGACAGAAGTATTCCTACGAGCAGTACTTC,CASSSMGQKYSYEQYF
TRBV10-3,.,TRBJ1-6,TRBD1,TGTGCCATCACCCCGGCAGGGGGTAATTCACCCCTCCACTTT,CAITPAGGNSPLHF
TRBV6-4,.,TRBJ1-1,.,TGTGCCAGCAGGCAGCAGACAAGGGACACTGAAGCTTTCTTT,CASRQQTRDTEAFF
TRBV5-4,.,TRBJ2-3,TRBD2,TGTGCCAGCAGGCCGGGGGGGACTAGCACAGATACGCAGTATTTT,CASRPGGTSTDTQYF
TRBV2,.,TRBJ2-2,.,TGTGCCAGCACCGACGACACCGGGGAGCTGTTTTTT,CASTDDTGELFF